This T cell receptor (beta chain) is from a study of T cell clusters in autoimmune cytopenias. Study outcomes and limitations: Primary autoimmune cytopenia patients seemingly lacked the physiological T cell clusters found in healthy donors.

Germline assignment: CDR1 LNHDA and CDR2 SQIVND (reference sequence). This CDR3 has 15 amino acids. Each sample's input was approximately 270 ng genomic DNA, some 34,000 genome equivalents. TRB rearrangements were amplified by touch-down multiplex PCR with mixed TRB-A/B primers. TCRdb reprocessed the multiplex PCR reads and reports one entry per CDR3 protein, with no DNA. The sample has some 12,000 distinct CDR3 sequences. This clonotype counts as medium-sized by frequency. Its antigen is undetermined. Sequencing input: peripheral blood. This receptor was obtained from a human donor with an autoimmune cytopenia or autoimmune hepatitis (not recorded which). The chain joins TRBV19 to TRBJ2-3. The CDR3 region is CASSIDPERTDTQYF.